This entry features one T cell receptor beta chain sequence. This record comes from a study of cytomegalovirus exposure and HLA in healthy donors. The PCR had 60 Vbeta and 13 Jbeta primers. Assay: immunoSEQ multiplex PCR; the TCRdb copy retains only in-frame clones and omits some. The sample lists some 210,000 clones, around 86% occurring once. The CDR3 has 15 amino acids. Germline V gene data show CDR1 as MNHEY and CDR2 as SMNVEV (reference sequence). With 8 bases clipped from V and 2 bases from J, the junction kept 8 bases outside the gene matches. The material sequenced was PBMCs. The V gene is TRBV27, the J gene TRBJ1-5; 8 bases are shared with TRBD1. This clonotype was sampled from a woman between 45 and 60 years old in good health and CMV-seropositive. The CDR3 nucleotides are TGTGCCAGCGGAACCCCAGGGGGCCGCAATCAGCCCCAGCATTTT. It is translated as CASGTPGGRNQPQHF.